The rows below give T cell receptor beta chains drawn from one sample of a study of chemoradiotherapy in HPV16-positive cancers. The repertoire was sequenced with immunoSEQ multiplex PCR; TCRdb's copy has only in-frame clones and lacks some. The sample has 7,500 to 9,500 clones, around 64% seen once. Sampling was conducted from a patient who underwent chemoradiotherapy. The receptor set was obtained from a human donor with HPV-associated anogenital cancer. Both conserved end residues are part of each CDR3. Fields, in order: J gene, clone size, D gene, V gene, CDR3 protein, CDR3 DNA. A D gene is named only where the DNA matches it firmly. Clone size is given for some rows only: seen once, a few or many times, or a class if the clone is expanded.

j_call: TRBJ2-1; clone_size: few; d_call: TRBD1; v_call: TRBV4-1; cdr3_aa: CASSQGTTGGSYNEQFF; cdr3_nt: TGCGCCAGCAGCCAAGGAACGACAGGGGGCTCCTACAATGAGCAGTTCTTC
j_call: TRBJ2-2; clone_size: NA; d_call: NA; v_call: TRBV7-2; cdr3_aa: CASSLRGGQIGELFF; cdr3_nt: TGTGCCAGCAGCCTCCGGGGGGGACAGATCGGGGAGCTGTTTTTT
j_call: TRBJ2-1; clone_size: few; d_call: TRBD1; v_call: TRBV7-6; cdr3_aa: CASSPQATGDEQFF; cdr3_nt: TGTGCCAGCAGCCCCCAAGCCACAGGGGATGAGCAGTTCTTC
j_call: TRBJ2-1; clone_size: NA; d_call: TRBD2; v_call: TRBV7-2; cdr3_aa: CASSFGLGLVNNEQFF; cdr3_nt: TGTGCCAGCAGCTTTGGTCTGGGACTAGTCAACAATGAGCAGTTCTTC
j_call: TRBJ2-7; clone_size: NA; d_call: TRBD1; v_call: TRBV4-2; cdr3_aa: CASSRKDRGGEQYF; cdr3_nt: TGTGCCAGCAGCCGTAAGGACAGGGGAGGCGAGCAGTACTTC
j_call: TRBJ1-4; clone_size: NA; d_call: NA; v_call: TRBV27; cdr3_aa: CASSPLSSNEKLFF; cdr3_nt: TGTGCCAGCAGTCCGCTCTCGTCTAATGAAAAACTGTTTTTT
j_call: TRBJ1-1; clone_size: once; d_call: NA; v_call: TRBV30; cdr3_aa: CAWSTLRGEAFF; cdr3_nt: TGTGCCTGGAGTACTCTAAGGGGTGAAGCTTTCTTT
j_call: TRBJ2-2; clone_size: NA; d_call: NA; v_call: TRBV5-8; cdr3_aa: CASSLSPWQPGELFF; cdr3_nt: TGTGCCAGCAGCTTGTCACCTTGGCAACCCGGGGAGCTGTTTTTT
j_call: TRBJ1-6; clone_size: once; d_call: NA; v_call: TRBV11-2; cdr3_aa: CASRIFGQFNSPLHF; cdr3_nt: TGTGCCAGCAGAATATTCGGACAATTTAATTCACCCCTCCACTTT
j_call: TRBJ1-6; clone_size: NA; d_call: TRBD1; v_call: TRBV7-8; cdr3_aa: CASSLGGTVGSYNSPLHF; cdr3_nt: TGTGCCAGCAGCTTAGGTGGGACAGTAGGGTCCTATAATTCACCCCTCCACTTT